Below, 5 T cell receptor beta chains from the same sample are listed, as sequenced in a study of T cell repertoires in cytomegalovirus infection. No antigen has been identified for these receptors. TCRdb itself ran the reads through MiXCR, one entry per CDR3 protein. This sample yields about 470,000 distinct CDR3 sequences, of which 40% to 50% are seen a single time; about 41% belongs to the top ten. The sequenced sample was cultured PBMCs, obtained from culture after CMV antigen stimulation. Receptor source: a human donor in good health (CMV status not recorded). Some clones in this sample may be carry-over from other donors' samples.

This clonotype has more than one count but fewer than ten. The rearrangement uses TRBV7-8 and TRBJ2-1, with 7 bases lining up with TRBD1. Germline V lookup: CDR1 SGHVS, CDR2 FQNEAQ. The V and J ends lost 5 bases and 0 bases, in that order; junction bases with no gene match: 7. The CDR3 is 16 amino acids. The CDR3 here is CASSIRGQFSYNEQFF. The CDR3, as DNA: TGTGCCAGCAGCATAAGGGGACAGTTCTCCTACAATGAGCAGTTCTTC. Looking up the rest from reference TRBV7-8 and TRBJ2-1 gives the full variable domain: GAGVSQSPRYKVAKRGQDVALRCDPISGHVSLFWYQQALGQGPEFLTYFQNEAQLDKSGLPSDRFFAERPEGSVSTLKIQRTQQEDSAVYLCASSIRGQFSYNEQFFGPGTRLTVL.

The chain has TRBV7-2 and TRBJ1-1; TRBD1 matches at 7 bases. The germline V gene has CDR1 SGHTA and CDR2 FQGNSA. The CDR3 is made up of 15 amino acids. The V gene end was trimmed by 5 bases and the J gene end by 3 bases; junction bases not matched to a gene: 9. This CDR3 reads CASSRQGWGDTEAFF. CDR3 in DNA: TGTGCCAGCAGCCGACAGGGCTGGGGCGACACTGAAGCTTTCTTT.

This clonotype was observed many times. This chain links TRBV7-2 with TRBJ1-2, with 8 bases fitting TRBD1. CDR3 length: 14 residues. The germline gives CDR1 SGHTA, CDR2 FQGNSA. Trimming cost V 7 bases and J 4 bases; bases outside gene matches: 8. The CDR3 sequence is CASTPGQGSYGYTF. CDR3 nucleotide sequence: TGTGCCAGCACCCCTGGACAGGGAAGCTATGGCTACACCTTC. Filled out from reference TRBV7-2 and TRBJ1-2, the complete variable domain reads GAGVSQSPSNKVTEKGKDVELRCDPISGHTALYWYRQSLGQGLEFLIYFQGNSAPDKSGLPSDRFSAERTGGSVSTLTIQRTQQEDSAVYLCASTPGQGSYGYTFGSGTRLTVV.

This CDR3 reads CASSTTETYEQYF. Written as DNA, the CDR3 is TGTGCCAGCAGCACGACAGAGACCTACGAGCAGTACTTC. The rearrangement uses TRBV7-9 and TRBJ2-7; D is possibly TRBD1 (5 bases). Per the germline V gene, CDR1 is SEHNR and CDR2 is FQNEAQ (reference sequence). V was pared by 5 bases and J by 2 bases, with 10 bases between. The CDR3 runs to 13 residues.

This chain links TRBV4-3 with TRBJ2-3; 7 bases match TRBD1. Per germline, CDR1 LGHNA and CDR2 YSLEER. Trimming took 3 bases from V and 5 from J; bases not matched to a gene: 17. CDR3 size: 18 residues. CDR3 nucleotides: TGCGCCAGCAGCCAGAGAAAGGGGACAGAAGAATTGGGAGATACGCAGTATTTT. Its translation is CASSQRKGTEELGDTQYF.